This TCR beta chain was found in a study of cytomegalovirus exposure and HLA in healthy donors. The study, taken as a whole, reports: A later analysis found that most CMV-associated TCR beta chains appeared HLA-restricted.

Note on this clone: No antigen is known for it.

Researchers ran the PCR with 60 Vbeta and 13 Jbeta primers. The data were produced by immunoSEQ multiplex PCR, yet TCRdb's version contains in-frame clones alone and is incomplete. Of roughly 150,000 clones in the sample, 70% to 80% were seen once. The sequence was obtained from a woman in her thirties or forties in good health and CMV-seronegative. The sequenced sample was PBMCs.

CDR3 nucleotides: TGTGCCAGCAGCGCGTCCGGGACAGGGTTGGGAGGAAACACCATATATTTT. Translated, it gives CASSASGTGLGGNTIYF. This chain links TRBV9 with TRBJ1-3, with 9 bases aligning to TRBD1. Germline CDR1 is SGDLS and CDR2 is YYNGEE. The length of the CDR3 is 17 residues. V gave up 3 bases and J gave up 4 bases; unmatched junction bases: 11.